This T cell receptor beta chain was documented in a study of cytomegalovirus exposure and HLA in healthy donors. PCR amplification relied on 60 Vbeta primers (plus 13 Jbeta primers). Libraries were prepared by immunoSEQ multiplex PCR; TCRdb keeps only in-frame clonotypes and omits some of them. Counted here are some 120,000 clones, about 71% occurring once; the ten biggest clones make up roughly 3%. On this clone: Antigen: not known.

Whole-study findings and limits: Later work found that TCR association rates differed between HLA loci; DRB1 had the most and HLA-C the fewest.

CDR1 and CDR2 (germline): MNHEY, SMNVEV (reference sequence). CDR3 size: 14 residues. Between the trimmed V and J ends, which lost 6 bases and 2 bases, there was a span of 14 bases. V usage is TRBV27 and J usage is TRBJ2-7, with unresolved D. This sequence originates from a woman in her forties or fifties in good health and CMV-seronegative. Sequenced input: PBMCs. The CDR3 is CASRPRQATYEQYF. DNA of the CDR3: TGTGCCAGCAGACCCCGACAAGCCACCTACGAGCAGTACTTC.